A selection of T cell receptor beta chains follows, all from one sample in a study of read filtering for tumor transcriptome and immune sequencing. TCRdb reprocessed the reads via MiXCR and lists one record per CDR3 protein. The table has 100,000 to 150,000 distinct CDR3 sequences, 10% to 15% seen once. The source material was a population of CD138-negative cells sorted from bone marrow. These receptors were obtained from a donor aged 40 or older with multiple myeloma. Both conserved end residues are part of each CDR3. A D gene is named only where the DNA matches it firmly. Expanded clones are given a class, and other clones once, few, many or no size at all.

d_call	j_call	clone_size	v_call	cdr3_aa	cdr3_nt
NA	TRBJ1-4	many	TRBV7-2	CASSLAPTGSGEKLFF	TGTGCCAGCAGCTTAGCGCCTACAGGGTCTGGTGAAAAACTGTTTTTT
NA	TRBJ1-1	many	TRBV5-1	CASSRPIPGTEAFF	TGCGCCAGCTCCCGTCCCATCCCGGGCACTGAAGCTTTCTTT
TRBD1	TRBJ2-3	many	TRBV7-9	CASSQGQGAPVTDTQYF	TGTGCCAGCAGCCAGGGACAGGGGGCGCCGGTCACAGATACGCAGTATTTT
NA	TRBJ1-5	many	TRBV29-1	CSVEGYPGPRDQPQHF	TGCAGCGTTGAAGGTTACCCAGGTCCTCGCGATCAGCCCCAGCATTTT
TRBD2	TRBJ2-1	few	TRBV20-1	CSAHMASGTYNEQFF	TGCAGTGCTCACATGGCTAGCGGTACCTACAATGAGCAGTTCTTC
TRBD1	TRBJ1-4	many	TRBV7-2	CASSTRTGTNEKLFF	TGTGCCAGCAGCACCAGGACAGGGACTAATGAAAAACTGTTTTTT
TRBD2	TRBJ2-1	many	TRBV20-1	CSARDSGRLNEQFF	TGCAGTGCTAGAGATAGCGGGAGATTGAATGAGCAGTTCTTC
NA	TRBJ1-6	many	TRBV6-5	CASSQNRDTNSPLHF	TGTGCCAGCAGTCAAAACCGGGACACTAATTCACCCCTCCACTTT
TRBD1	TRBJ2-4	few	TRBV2	CASSLGQGIGIQYF	TGTGCCAGCAGCCTAGGACAGGGGATTGGCATTCAGTACTTC
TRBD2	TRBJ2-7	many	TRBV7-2	CASSLELAGFDEQYF	TGTGCCAGCAGCTTAGAATTAGCGGGATTTGACGAGCAGTACTTC
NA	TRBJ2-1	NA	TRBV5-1	CAGSSATATLDEQFF	TGCGCCGGCAGCTCGGCGACGGCGACACTAGACGAGCAGTTCTTC
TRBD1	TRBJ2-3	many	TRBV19	CASKAGGRDTQYF	TGTGCCAGTAAGGCAGGGGGCAGGGATACGCAGTATTTT
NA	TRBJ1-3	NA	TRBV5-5	CASSGGWLGDTIYF	TGTGCCAGCAGCGGGGGGTGGCTCGGAGACACCATATATTTT
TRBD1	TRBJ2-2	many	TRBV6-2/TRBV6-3	CASSFTDREISGELFF	TGTGCCAGCAGTTTTACCGACAGGGAAATCAGCGGGGAGCTGTTTTTT
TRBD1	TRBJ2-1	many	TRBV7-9	CASSPRDRDYNEQFF	TGTGCCAGCAGCCCCCGGGACAGAGACTACAATGAGCAGTTCTTC
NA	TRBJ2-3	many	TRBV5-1	CASSLFPANPKDTQYF	TGCGCCAGCAGCTTGTTCCCAGCCAACCCTAAAGATACGCAGTATTTT